The text below deals with one T cell receptor (beta chain). What it binds is unknown. The sample belongs to a study of shared clonotypes between healthy human individuals. Study-level results: For naive CD4 cells, roughly 4.8% of clonotypes were shared across a handful of donors. Larger richness was generally estimated for naive than memory subsets. Sequencing of the sorted subsets was shown by rarefaction to be incomplete despite large depth.

Replicate sorted-subset PCRs were loaded with 150 to 250 ng DNA, 31,000 or so T cell genomes. Using immunoSEQ multiplex PCR, the repertoire was profiled, and TCRdb retains in-frame clones only, with some absent. Found here are 2,500,000 or so clones, 90% to 95% of them singletons; the top ten hold 0.36%. Trimming took off 4 bases at V and 10 bases at J, with 27 bases between the two ends. The CDR3 covers 17 residues. Germline assignment: CDR1 SGDLS and CDR2 YYNGEE. The source of this sequence is a man aged 18 to 29 in good health. Some clones in this sample may be carry-over from other donors' samples. This chain links TRBV9 with TRBJ2-1; weak D call: TRBD2 (5 bases). The sample consisted of naive CD4+ T cells from PBMCs. The sample's subset: CD45RA+ positively selected. CDR3 DNA: TGTGCCAGCAGCCCCCCCCCGGGATCACCTTGGATCGAGGAGCAGTTCTTC. The encoded protein is CASSPPPGSPWIEEQFF.